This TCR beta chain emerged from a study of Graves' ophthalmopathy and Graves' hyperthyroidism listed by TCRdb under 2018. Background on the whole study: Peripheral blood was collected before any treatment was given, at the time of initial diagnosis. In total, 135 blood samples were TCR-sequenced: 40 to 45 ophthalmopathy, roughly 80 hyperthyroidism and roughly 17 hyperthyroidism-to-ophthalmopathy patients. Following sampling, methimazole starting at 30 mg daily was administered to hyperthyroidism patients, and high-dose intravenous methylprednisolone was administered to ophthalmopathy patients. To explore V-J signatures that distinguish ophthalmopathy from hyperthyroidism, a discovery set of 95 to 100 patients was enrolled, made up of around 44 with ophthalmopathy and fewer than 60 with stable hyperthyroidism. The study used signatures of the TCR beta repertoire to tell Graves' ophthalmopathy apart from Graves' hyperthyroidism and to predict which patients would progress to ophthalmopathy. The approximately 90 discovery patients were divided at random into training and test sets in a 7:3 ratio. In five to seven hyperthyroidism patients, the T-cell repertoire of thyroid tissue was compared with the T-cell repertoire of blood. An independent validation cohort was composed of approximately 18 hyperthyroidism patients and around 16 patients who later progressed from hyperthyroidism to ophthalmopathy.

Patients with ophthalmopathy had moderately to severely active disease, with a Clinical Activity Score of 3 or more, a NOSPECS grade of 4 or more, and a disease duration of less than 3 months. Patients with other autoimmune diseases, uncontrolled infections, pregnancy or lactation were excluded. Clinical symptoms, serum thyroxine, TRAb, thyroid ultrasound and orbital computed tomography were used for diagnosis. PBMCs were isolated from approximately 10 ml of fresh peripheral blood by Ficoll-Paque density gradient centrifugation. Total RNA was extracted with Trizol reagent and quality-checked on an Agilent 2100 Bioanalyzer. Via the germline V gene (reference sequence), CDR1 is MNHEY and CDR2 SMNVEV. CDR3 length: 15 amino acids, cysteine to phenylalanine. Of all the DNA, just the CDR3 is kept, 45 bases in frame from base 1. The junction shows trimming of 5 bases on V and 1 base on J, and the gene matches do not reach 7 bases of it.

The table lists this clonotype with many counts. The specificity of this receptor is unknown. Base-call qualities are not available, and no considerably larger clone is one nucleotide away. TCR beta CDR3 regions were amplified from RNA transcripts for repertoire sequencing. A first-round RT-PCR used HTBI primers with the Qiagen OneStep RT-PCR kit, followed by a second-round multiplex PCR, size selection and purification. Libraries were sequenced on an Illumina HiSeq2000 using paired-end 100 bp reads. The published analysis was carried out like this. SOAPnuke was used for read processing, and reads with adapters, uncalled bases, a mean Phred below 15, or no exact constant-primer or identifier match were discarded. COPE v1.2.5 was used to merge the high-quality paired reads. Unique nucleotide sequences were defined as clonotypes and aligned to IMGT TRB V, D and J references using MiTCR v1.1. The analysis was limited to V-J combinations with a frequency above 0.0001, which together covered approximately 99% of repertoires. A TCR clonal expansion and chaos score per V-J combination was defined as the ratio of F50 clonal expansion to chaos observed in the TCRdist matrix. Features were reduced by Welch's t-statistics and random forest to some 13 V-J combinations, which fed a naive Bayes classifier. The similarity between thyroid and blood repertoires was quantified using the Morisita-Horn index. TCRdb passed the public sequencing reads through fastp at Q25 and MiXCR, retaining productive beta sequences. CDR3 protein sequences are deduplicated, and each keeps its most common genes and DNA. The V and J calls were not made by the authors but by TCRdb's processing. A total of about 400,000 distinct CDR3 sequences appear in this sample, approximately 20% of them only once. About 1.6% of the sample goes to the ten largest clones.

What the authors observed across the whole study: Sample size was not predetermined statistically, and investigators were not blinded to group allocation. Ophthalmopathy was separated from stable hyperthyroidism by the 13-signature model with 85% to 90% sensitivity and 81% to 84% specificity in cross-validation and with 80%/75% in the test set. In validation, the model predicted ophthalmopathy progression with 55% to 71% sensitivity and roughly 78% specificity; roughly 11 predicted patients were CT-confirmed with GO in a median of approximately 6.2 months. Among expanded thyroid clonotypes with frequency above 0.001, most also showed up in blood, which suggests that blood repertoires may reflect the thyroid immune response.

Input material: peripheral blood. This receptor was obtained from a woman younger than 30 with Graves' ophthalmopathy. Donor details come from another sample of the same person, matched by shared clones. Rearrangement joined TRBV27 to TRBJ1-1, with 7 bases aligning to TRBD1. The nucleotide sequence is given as TGTGCCAGCAGTCCGTGGACAGGAAGGAACACTGAAGCTTTCTTT. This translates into CASSPWTGRNTEAFF.